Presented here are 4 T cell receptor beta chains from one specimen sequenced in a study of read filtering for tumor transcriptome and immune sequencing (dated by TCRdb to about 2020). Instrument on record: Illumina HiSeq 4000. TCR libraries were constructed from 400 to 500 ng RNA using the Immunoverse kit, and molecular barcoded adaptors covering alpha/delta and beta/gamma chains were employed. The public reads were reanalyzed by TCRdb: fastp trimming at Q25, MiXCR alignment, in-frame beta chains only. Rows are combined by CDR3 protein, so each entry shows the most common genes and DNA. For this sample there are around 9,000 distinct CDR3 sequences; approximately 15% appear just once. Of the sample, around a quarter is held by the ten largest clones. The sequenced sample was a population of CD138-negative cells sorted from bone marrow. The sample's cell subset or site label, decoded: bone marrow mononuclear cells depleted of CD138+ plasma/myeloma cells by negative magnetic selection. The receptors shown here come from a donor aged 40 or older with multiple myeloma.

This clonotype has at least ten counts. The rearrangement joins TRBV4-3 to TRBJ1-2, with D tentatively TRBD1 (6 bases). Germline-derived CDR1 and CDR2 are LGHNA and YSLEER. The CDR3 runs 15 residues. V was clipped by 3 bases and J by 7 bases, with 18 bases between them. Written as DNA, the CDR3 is TGCGCCAGCAGCCAGGGTACGGGGGCGCAAGCTGGCTACACCTTC. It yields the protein CASSQGTGAQAGYTF.

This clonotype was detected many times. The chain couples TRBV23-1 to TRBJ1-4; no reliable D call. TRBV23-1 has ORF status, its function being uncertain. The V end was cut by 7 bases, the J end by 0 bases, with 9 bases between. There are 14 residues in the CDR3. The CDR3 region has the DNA TGCGCCAGCAATTTCGATGCAACTAATGAAAAACTGTTTTTT. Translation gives CASNFDATNEKLFF.

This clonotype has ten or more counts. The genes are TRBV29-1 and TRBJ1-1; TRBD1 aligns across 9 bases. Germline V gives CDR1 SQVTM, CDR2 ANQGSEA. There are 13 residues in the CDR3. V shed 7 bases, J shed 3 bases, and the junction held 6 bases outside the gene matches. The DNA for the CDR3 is TGCAGCGCGGGACAGGGAGGGGACACTGAAGCTTTCTTT. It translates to CSAGQGGDTEAFF.

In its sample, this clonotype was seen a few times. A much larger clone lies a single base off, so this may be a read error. CDR3 amino acids: CACREGGPNTEAFF. The CDR3 DNA reads TGTGCCTGCCGAGAGGGGGGCCCGAACACTGAAGCTTTCTTT. V usage is TRBV30 and J usage is TRBJ1-1, with D possibly TRBD1 on 6 matching bases. This CDR3 is 14 amino acids long. Germline V gives CDR1 GTSNPN, CDR2 SVGIG (reference sequence). Trimming removed 6 bases at V and 1 base at J, with 15 bases between. The variable domain in full, with the rest retrieved from reference TRBV30 and TRBJ1-1, is SQTIHQWPATLVQPVGSPLSLECTVEGTSNPNLYWYRQAAGRGLQLLFYSVGIGQISSEVPQNLSASRPQDRQFILSSKKLLLSDSGFYLCACREGGPNTEAFFGQGTRLTVV.